What follows are 4 T cell receptor beta chains derived from one specimen sequenced in a study of neurological immune-mediated disorders. One entry per CDR3 protein, called by TCRdb with MiXCR from the 5' RACE reads. Here the sample spans approximately 41,000 distinct CDR3 sequences, 13% to 15% being singletons. Sequenced: CD4+ T cells from blood. These receptors were obtained from a woman aged 55-69 years with HTLV-1-associated myelopathy (HAM/TSP).

This clonotype was counted a single time. V usage is TRBV10-3 and J usage is TRBJ1-1; a possible D gene is TRBD1 (6 bases). V was shortened by 7 bases and J by 5 bases, with 14 bases between the two germline ends. CDR3 length: 13 amino acids. The germline gives CDR1 ENHRY, CDR2 SYGVKD. CDR3 loop: CAIIRQEGTEAFF. In DNA form, the CDR3 reads TGTGCCATCATCCGACAGGAGGGGACTGAAGCTTTCTTT.

This clonotype was recorded at least ten times. The rearrangement links TRBV20-1 to TRBJ1-5; possible D gene TRBD1, 6 bases. Trimming pared 6 bases from V and 5 bases from J, leaving 14 bases between. The CDR3 totals 13 residues. CDR1 is DFQATT, CDR2 SNEGSKA, per germline (reference sequence). CDR3 in amino acids: CSASDRWDQPQHF. The DNA of the CDR3 is TGCAGTGCCTCTGACAGGTGGGATCAGCCCCAGCATTTT.

This clonotype was counted ten times or more. The chain employs TRBV20-1 and TRBJ2-7; 8 positions match TRBD1. Looked up from germline, CDR1 is DFQATT and CDR2 is SNEGSKA (reference sequence). The V segment lost 0 bases and the J segment 4 bases; nucleotides outside the gene matches: 8. The CDR3 sequence is 15 residues long. CDR3 amino acids: CSARDTQGGIYEQYF. CDR3 nucleotides: TGCAGTGCTAGAGATACACAGGGGGGTATATACGAGCAGTACTTC.

In this sample, this clonotype turned up many times. CDR3 protein: CASSFHRGTGANVLTF. The DNA of the CDR3 is TGCGCCAGCAGCTTTCACAGGGGGACGGGGGCCAACGTCCTGACTTTC. The chain has TRBV5-1 and TRBJ2-6, with 8 bases matching TRBD1. The CDR3 is made up of 16 amino acids. Per germline, CDR1 SGHRS and CDR2 YFSETQ. J gave up 4 bases and V 2 bases, and 5 bases lay outside the gene matches.